Described below is a single TCR beta chain sequence and its context. Measured with immunoSEQ multiplex PCR; TCRdb has only the in-frame clones, and not every one. The data contain more than 95,000 clones, 80% to 90% of them singletons. The CDR3 length is 15 residues. With 3 bases removed from V and 6 bases from J, the gap between germline ends came to 17 bases. The germline V gene encodes CDR1 MDHEN and CDR2 SYDVKM. The sample belongs to a study of control samples from healthy donors and cancer patients. Sequencing input: blood. The receptor comes from a man aged 60-69 years in good health. V usage is TRBV28 and J usage is TRBJ1-1; D gene unclear. CDR3: CASSLVDLSWPEAFF. As DNA, the CDR3 is TGTGCCAGCAGTTTGGTCGACCTGAGTTGGCCTGAAGCTTTCTTT.